The text below deals with one TCR beta chain. Antigen: not known. Together with a sample-barcoded 5' primer, a J-beta primer mix was included in a second PCR lasting roughly 6 to 12 cycles. TCRdb reprocessed the 5' RACE reads with MiXCR, giving one entry per CDR3 protein. The data hold some 1.5 million distinct CDR3 sequences, with 42% observed a single time. The data originate from a study of blood T cells in healthy people across ages. Study-wide background: Researchers report that template switching captured about one barcoded beta molecule per two T cells.

The CDR3 has 16 residues. Trimming shortened V by 7 bases and J by 3 bases, and 21 bases separated the two germline ends. Findings of the study overall: Naive T cell percentage strongly correlated with TCR beta diversity. The recorded TCR beta diversity per million T cells decreased in a roughly linear manner with age.

This clonotype was obtained from a woman under 30 in good health. This sequence joins TRBV12-3 or TRBV12-4 and TRBJ1-2; D gene uncertain. Sequences were obtained from blood. The CDR3 DNA is TGTGCCAGCACCCAAGCAGGCTTTTCCGCTTACTATGGCTACACCTTC. Amino acids: CASTQAGFSAYYGYTF.